This TCR beta chain comes out of a study of breast tumors, draining lymph nodes, adjacent tissues. TCRdb re-called the multiplex PCR reads with MiXCR, one entry per CDR3 protein. The sample yields about 130,000 distinct CDR3 sequences, 21% seen once. This clonotype was picked up many times. The antigen is not known. CDR1 is LNHDA and CDR2 is SQIVND in the germline V gene (reference sequence). J lost 6 bases, V lost 6 bases, and 9 bases had no gene match. CDR3 size: 16 residues. Breast cancer patients provided tissue from their axillary draining lymph nodes. Findings of the study overall: Tumor repertoires ranked between lymph nodes and nontumor tissue in diversity, with V and J gene preferences.

The genes are TRBV19 and TRBJ2-1, with 12 bases fitting TRBD2. Specimen: axillary lymph node tissue. The sequence was collected from a female donor with breast cancer. Some clones in this sample may be carry-over from other donors' samples. The CDR3 coding sequence is TGTGCCAGTAGCTACCTTGGACTAGCGGGAAGCAATGAGCAGTTCTTC. This translates into CASSYLGLAGSNEQFF.